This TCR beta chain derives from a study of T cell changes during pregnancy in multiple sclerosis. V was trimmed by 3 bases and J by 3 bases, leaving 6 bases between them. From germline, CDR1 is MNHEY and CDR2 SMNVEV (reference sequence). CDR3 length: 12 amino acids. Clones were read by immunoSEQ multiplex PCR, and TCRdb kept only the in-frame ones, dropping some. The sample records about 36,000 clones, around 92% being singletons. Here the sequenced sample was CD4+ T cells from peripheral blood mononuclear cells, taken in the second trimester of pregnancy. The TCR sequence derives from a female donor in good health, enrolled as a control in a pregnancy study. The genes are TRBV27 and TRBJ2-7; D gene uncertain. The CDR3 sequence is CASSFPRYEQYF. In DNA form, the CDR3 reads TGTGCCAGCAGTTTTCCTCGCTACGAGCAGTACTTC.